This TCR beta chain was captured in a study of CD8 T cells in ankylosing spondylitis. Germline lookup yields CDR1 SGHRS and CDR2 YFSETQ. The CDR3 loop spans 15 amino acids. After removal of 3 bases from V and 1 base from J, the junction contained 3 bases not matched to a gene. For TCR beta, libraries came from quantitative 5'-RACE with molecular barcodes. TCRdb used MiXCR to reprocess the 5' RACE reads, holding one entry per CDR3 protein. The table has 80,000 to 100,000 distinct CDR3 sequences, about 7.7% seen once; the top ten hold around a tenth. Study outcomes and limitations: Disease-associated clones were reportedly significantly overrepresented in matched ankylosing spondylitis synovial fluid. What appeared characteristic of ankylosing spondylitis blood was a TCR beta motif of eight highly homologous variants. Disease-linked clones bore a CD8+ phenotype and were relatively rare in peripheral blood.

The sample holds many counts of this clonotype. Antigen: not known. The sequencing sample was made of blood, either unsorted or a sorted T cell fraction (not recorded which). This clonotype was sampled from a male donor with ankylosing spondylitis or in good health (not recorded which). The chain uses TRBV5-1 and TRBJ2-2; 7 nucleotides agree with TRBD2. CDR3 DNA sequence: TGCGCCAGCAGCTCCCTAGCGGAGAACACCGGGGAGCTGTTTTTT. This sequence encodes CASSSLAENTGELFF.